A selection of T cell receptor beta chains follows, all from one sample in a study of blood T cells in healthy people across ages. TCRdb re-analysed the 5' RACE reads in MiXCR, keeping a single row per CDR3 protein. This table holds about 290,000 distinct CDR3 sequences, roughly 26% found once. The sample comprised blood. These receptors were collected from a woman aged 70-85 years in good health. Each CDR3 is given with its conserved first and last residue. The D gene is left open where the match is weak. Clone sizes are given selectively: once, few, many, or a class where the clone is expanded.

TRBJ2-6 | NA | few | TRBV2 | TGTGCCAGCAGTGGAAGAGGTGGGCCTGGGGCCAACGTCCTGACTTTC | CASSGRGGPGANVLTF
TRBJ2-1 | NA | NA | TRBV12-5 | TGTGCTAGTGGTTTGACTCTTTTGGCTAGGGGTGAGCAGTTCTTC | CASGLTLLARGEQFF
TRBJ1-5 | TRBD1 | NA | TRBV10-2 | TGCGCCAGCAGTTACGGACAGGGGGCACAACAGCCCCAGCATTTT | CASSYGQGAQQPQHF
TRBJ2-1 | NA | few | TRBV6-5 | TGTGCCAGCACAGCATTCCGGGACGTCAATGAGCAGTTCTTC | CASTAFRDVNEQFF
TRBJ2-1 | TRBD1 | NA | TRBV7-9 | TGTGCCAGCAGCTTAGCGTTCGGGACAGTGTCGGTATATGAGCAGTTCTTC | CASSLAFGTVSVYEQFF
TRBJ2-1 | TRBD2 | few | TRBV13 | TGTGCCAGCAGCTCGGAGACTAGCGGGAGCTCCTACAATGAGCAGTTCTTC | CASSSETSGSSYNEQFF
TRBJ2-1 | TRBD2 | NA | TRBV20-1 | TGCAGTGCCCAGAGTGGTTTAGCGGGAGTATTTAATGAGCAGTTCTTC | CSAQSGLAGVFNEQFF
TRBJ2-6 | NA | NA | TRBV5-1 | TGCGCCAGCAGTAAGTCCTCTGGGGCCAACGTCCTGACTTTC | CASSKSSGANVLTF
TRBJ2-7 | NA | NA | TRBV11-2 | TGTGCCAGCAGCTTAGATCAAGGGGTCATCGATTACGAGCAGTACTTC | CASSLDQGVIDYEQYF
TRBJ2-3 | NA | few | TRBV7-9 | TGTGCCAGCAGCTTAGGAGCCGGGAATACGCAGTATTTT | CASSLGAGNTQYF
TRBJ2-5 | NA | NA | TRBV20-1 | TGCAGTGCTATGACGACAGGCCGGCCCAGCTTC | CSAMTTGRPSF
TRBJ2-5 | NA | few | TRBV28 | TGTGCCAGCAGTTCCGGGACAACAGAAGAGACCCAGTACTTC | CASSSGTTEETQYF
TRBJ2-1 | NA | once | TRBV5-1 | TGCGCCAGCAGAGCGGAGCGCTACAATGAGCAGTTCTTC | CASRAERYNEQFF
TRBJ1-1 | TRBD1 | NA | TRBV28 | TGTGCCAGCAGTTCGCCAAAAGACAGGGCGGGGTGGACTGAAGCTTTCTTT | CASSSPKDRAGWTEAFF
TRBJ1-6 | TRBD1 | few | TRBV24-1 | TGTGCCACCATCAGGACAGGGCTTTTTACCTCACCCCTCCACTTT | CATIRTGLFTSPLHF
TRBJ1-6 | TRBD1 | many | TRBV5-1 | TGCGCCAGCAGCCTACAGGGGCGAAATTCACCCCTCCACTTT | CASSLQGRNSPLHF
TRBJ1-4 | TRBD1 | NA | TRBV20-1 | TGCAGTGCCCGGACAGGGGGTTCGGCTAATGAAAAACTGTTTTTT | CSARTGGSANEKLFF
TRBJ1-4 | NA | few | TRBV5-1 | TGCGCCAGCAAGAAAACAGGCAGTAATGAAAAACTGTTTTTT | CASKKTGSNEKLFF
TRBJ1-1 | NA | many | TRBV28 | TGTGCCAGCAGTAGGGGTGTGAACACTGAAGCTTTCTTT | CASSRGVNTEAFF
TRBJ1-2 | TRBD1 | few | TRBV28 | TGTGCCAGCAGCCAAACGGGACAGGGCGTTGTGGGCTACACCTTC | CASSQTGQGVVGYTF
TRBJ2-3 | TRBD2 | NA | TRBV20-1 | TGCAGTGCTAGAGATCAAGGCGGGAGCAGAGATACGCAGTATTTT | CSARDQGGSRDTQYF
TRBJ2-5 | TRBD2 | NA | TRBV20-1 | TGCGGTGCGGTGGGGGCGGGAGGAGAGACCCAGTACTTC | CGAVGAGGETQYF
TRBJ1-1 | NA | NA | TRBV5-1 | TGCGCCAGCAGCCCTCGGGCCCTCACCGCTGAAGCTTTCTTT | CASSPRALTAEAFF
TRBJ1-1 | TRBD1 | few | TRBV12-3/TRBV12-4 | TGTGCCAGCAGCCCGATACAGGGGGCAGGAACTGAAGCTTTCTTT | CASSPIQGAGTEAFF
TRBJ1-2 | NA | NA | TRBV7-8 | TGTGCCAGCAGCTTAGCGGCAGGGAGGGGCCATGGCTACACCTTC | CASSLAAGRGHGYTF
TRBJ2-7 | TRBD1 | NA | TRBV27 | TGTGCCAGCAGTTTAAGGGGACAGGGGGCGAACGAGCAGTACTTC | CASSLRGQGANEQYF